The source of this T cell receptor beta chain is a study of shared clonotypes between healthy human individuals. Findings and limits, study-wide: The study found about 5% of naive CD4 clonotypes shared across several donors.

This CDR3 comprises 16 residues. V lost 3 bases and J lost 4; bases outside the gene matches: 4. Germline V gene data show CDR1 as SGDLS and CDR2 as YYNGEE. CD8 cells regarded as naive lacked CD45RO, were positively chosen for CCR7, and omitted terminally differentiated effector memory CD45RA+ cells. Methods used by the authors: Filtering differed, since immunoSEQ gave only junction sequences and no quality scores. Some clones are missing from TCRdb's copy, which holds only in-frame ones; the method was immunoSEQ multiplex PCR. That table is the source of V, J and clone size, and D and trimming were worked out from the DNA. Of 550,000 to 650,000 clones in the sample, 95% to 96% were seen once. As for this clone: The antigen is undetermined.

This rearrangement joins TRBV9 to TRBJ2-2, with 12 bases lining up with TRBD2. This sequence originates from a woman in her twenties or thirties in good health. Sequenced material: naive CD8+ T cells sorted from blood. The CDR3 sequence: CASSDPSGRGTGELFF. The DNA of the CDR3 is TGTGCCAGCAGCGACCCTAGCGGGAGGGGCACCGGGGAGCTGTTTTTT.